This passage covers 6 T cell receptor beta chains from one sample sequenced in a study of T cell repertoires and HLA-DP antigens. After approximately 16 days' expansion, CD4+ cells were restimulated approximately 22 h with HeLa expressing allogeneic DPB1. Retrovirally transduced HeLa cells with HLA-DPA1/DPB1, HLA-DM, invariant chain and CD80 served as stimulators. Profiled with immunoSEQ multiplex PCR; TCRdb holds only in-frame clones, not every one. The sample lists some 2,000 clones; about 68% were seen once. The specimen was CD137- CD4+ T cells from cultured PBMCs. The receptors originated from a man between 50 and 59 years old in good health and CMV-seronegative.

This rearrangement joins TRBV18 to TRBJ1-4; no firm D call. Per the germline V gene, CDR1 is KGHSH and CDR2 is LQKENI. The V and J ends lost 2 bases and 0 bases respectively, with 4 bases between them. CDR3 length equals 14 residues. DNA of the CDR3: TGTGCCAGCTCACCAGGTGCAACTAATGAAAAACTGTTTTTT. Residues: CASSPGATNEKLFF.

The chain has TRBV11-2 and TRBJ2-7; 9 nucleotides agree with TRBD1. V shed 5 bases, J shed 6 bases, and the junction held 5 bases outside the gene matches. The CDR3 sequence is 13 residues long. The germline CDR1 and CDR2 sequences are SGHAT and FQNNGV. The chain's CDR3 is CASSAGQGREQYF. The CDR3 nucleotides are TGTGCCAGCAGCGCGGGACAGGGTCGCGAGCAGTACTTC.

CDR3 nucleotides: TGTGCCACCAGCAACCGCGGACAGGCGGGTCAGCCCCAGCATTTT. Amino acid sequence: CATSNRGQAGQPQHF. The V call is TRBV15, the J call TRBJ1-5, with 7 bases lining up with TRBD1. The CDR3 totals 15 residues. V shed 4 bases and J 6 bases; nucleotides not matched to a gene: 9. Germline V lookup: CDR1 LNHNV, CDR2 YYDKDF (reference sequence).

This clone is deemed large (0.1 to 1%). This chain connects TRBV6-6 to TRBJ1-2, with D hard to call. The CDR3 covers 13 residues. V was cut by 6 bases and J by 8 bases, with 16 bases left in between. Germline V lookup: CDR1 MNHNY, CDR2 SVGAGI (reference sequence). The CDR3 nucleotides are TGTGCCAGCAGCGCACAAGGGATAGGGGGCTACACCTTC. This sequence encodes CASSAQGIGGYTF.

This rearrangement joins TRBV27 to TRBJ1-6; D gene unclear. Deletions cut 3 bases from V and 4 bases from J, with 4 bases between. Germline CDR1 MNHEY, CDR2 SMNVEV (reference sequence). The CDR3 loop spans 13 amino acids. CDR3 nucleotide sequence: TGTGCCAGCAGTTTTCAATATAATTCACCCCTCCACTTT. Encoded protein: CASSFQYNSPLHF.

This chain connects TRBV19 to TRBJ1-1; 7 nucleotides match TRBD1. The CDR3 has 16 amino acids. CDR1 LNHDA and CDR2 SQIVND come from the germline V gene (reference sequence). Germline trimming cut 3 bases from V and 5 bases from J; bases unmatched to any gene: 12. The CDR3 loop is CASSIQTGRGITEAFF. The DNA for the CDR3 is TGTGCCAGTAGTATTCAAACGGGCAGGGGGATAACTGAAGCTTTCTTT.